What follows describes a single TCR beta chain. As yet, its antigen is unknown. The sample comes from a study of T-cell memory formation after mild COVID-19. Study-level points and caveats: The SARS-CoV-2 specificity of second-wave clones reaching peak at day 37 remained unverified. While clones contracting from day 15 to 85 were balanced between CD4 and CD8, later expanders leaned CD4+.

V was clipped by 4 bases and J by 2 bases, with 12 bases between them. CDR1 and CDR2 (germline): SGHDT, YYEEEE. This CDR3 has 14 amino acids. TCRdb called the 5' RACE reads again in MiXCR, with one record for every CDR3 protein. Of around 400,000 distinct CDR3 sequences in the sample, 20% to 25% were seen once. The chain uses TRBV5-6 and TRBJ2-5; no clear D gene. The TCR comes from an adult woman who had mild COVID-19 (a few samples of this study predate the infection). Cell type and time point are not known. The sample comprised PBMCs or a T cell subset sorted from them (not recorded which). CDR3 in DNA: TGTGCCAGCAGCCGGTCACGACTTCAAGAGACCCAGTACTTC. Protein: CASSRSRLQETQYF.